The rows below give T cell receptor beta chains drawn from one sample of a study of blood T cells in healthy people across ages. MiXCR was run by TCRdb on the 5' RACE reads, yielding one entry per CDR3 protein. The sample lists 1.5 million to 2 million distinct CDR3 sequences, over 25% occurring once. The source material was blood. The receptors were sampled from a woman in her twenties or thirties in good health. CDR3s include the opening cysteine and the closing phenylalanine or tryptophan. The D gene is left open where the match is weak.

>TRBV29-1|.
CSVRRYNEQFF
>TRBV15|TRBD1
CATSRPSGTGPPDTQYF
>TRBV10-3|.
CAISELRGEQYF
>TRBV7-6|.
CASSRTGSSYTF
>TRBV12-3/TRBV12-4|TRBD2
CASSAGTTGNEQFF
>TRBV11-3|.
CASSQDSPPTEAFF
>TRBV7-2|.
CASSSRTDQTQYF
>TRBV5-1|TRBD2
CASSGSGRGNNEQFF
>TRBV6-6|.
CASSFDRLGEKLFF
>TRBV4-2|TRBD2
CASSQPLTSGGAASYNEQFF
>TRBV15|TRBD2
CATSRDRGGRYNEQFF
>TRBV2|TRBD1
CASTHPYVDRGGEAFF
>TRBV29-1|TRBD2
CSVRVTSDPRNEQFF
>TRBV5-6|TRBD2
CASSLLAATTF
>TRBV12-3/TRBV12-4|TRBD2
CASSFTSGGARELFF
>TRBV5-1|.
CASSFRPNEKLFF
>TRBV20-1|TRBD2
CSARLAGAFNEQFF
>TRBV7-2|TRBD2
CASSRGGGLKETQYF
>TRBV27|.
CASTRDPINYGYTF
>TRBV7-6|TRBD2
CASSPRTSGGTQETQYF
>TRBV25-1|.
CASSLDFNSPLHF
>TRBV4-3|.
CASSQGRDWPEAFF
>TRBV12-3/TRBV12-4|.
CASSSRGQVNYGYTF
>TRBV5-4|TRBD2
CASSLYGGTGGEQYF
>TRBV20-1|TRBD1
CSARDQPGQGPNSPLHF
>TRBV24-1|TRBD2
CATSDGTGTRDYNEQFF
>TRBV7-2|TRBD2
CASSLWRGGYGETQYF
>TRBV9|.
CASSDPKQGNENEKLFF
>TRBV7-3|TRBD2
CASSLAGVLGETQYF
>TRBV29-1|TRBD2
CSVDGGSKNIQYF
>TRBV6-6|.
CASGIDQGYEQYF
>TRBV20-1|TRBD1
CSARDRDYEQYF
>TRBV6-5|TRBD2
CASSNPAGGSYEQYF
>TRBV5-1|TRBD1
CASGQGSRDEQFF
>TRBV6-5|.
CASSYSTGLLNYGYTF
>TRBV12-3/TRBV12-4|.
CASSSLRGREAFF
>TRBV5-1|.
CASSRIQGTEAFF
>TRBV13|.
CANSSIRGQSPLHF
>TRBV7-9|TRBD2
CACSLRRLAGGPDTQYF
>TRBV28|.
CASNRGVGNQPQHF
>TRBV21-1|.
CASSKGHRWGFDQPQHF
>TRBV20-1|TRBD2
CSARRTSGITDTQYF
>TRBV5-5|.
CASSLSLSSGNTIYF
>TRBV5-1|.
CASSLASGIGNTEAFF
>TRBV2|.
CASGRAELNYGYTF
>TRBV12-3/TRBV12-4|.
CASSFEDPDYGYTF
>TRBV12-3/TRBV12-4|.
CASSSRNAHETQYF
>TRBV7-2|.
CASSLAGAEAFF
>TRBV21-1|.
CASSRAGCGQGDEQYF
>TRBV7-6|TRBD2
CASSLEGGRSSYEQYF
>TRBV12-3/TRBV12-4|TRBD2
CASRWTSGTDTQYF
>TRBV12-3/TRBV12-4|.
CASSPIALRTGDGCTF
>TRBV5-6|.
CASSLVLGSDTQYF
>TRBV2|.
CASSPRGTSNQPQHF
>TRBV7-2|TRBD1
CASSSTGGWGTDTQYF
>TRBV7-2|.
CASSLGQTYYEQYF
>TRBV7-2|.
CASSLSYRSRRDTQYF
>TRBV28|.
CAGSLLGGQNTQYF
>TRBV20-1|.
CSASGTTRADTQYF